One sample yielded the 14 T cell receptor beta chains listed below, sequenced in a study of OX40 agonist ivuxolimab in advanced cancers. Data came from immunoSEQ multiplex PCR; TCRdb stores just in-frame clones and leaves some out. The table includes some 80,000 clones, 89% detected once. Specimen: CD4+ or CD8+ T cells sorted from blood, collected in a trial of the OX40 agonist ivuxolimab. These receptors came from an adult with an advanced solid tumor such as melanoma, head and neck, liver or kidney cancer.

This chain links TRBV10-3 with TRBJ2-7, with a tentative D call TRBD1 (5 bases). The CDR3 is made up of 15 amino acids. V dropped 5 bases and J dropped 6 bases, with 20 bases sitting between them. Germline CDR1 is ENHRY and CDR2 is SYGVKD. The CDR3 DNA follows: TGTGCCATCAGTAAATCTACAGGTGATTTGTCCGAGCAGTACTTC. The encoded protein is CAISKSTGDLSEQYF.

The rearrangement joins TRBV29-1 to TRBJ1-2, with D maybe TRBD1 (6 bases). This CDR3 is built from 14 residues. From germline, CDR1 is SQVTM and CDR2 ANQGSEA. V lost 6 bases, J lost 2 bases, and 16 bases lay in between. CDR3 sequence (DNA): TGCAGCGTAGCGAAGGCAGGACAGAACTATGGCTACACCTTC. It codes for CSVAKAGQNYGYTF.

The genes are TRBV30 and TRBJ2-3, with TRBD2 matching 10 bases. The CDR3 consists of 14 residues. Trimming took 0 bases from V and 8 from J; bases not matched to a gene: 5. The germline CDR1 and CDR2 sequences are GTSNPN and SVGIG (reference sequence). The CDR3 nucleotides are TGTGCCTGGAGTGTAGCGGGAGGGGCGGCTACGCAGTATTTT. Translated: CAWSVAGGAATQYF.

This chain uses TRBV7-2 with TRBJ1-1; 8 bases are a match to TRBD1. Trimming removed 7 bases from V and 4 bases from J; junction bases left unmatched: 8. The CDR3 is 14 amino acids. The germline V gene has CDR1 SGHTA and CDR2 FQGNSA. CDR3 region: CASKKQGDSTEAFF. In DNA, the CDR3 is TGTGCCAGCAAAAAACAGGGGGATAGCACTGAAGCTTTCTTT.

This chain joins TRBV6-4 and TRBJ1-2; TRBD1 agrees at 12 bases. From germline, CDR1 is MRHNA and CDR2 SNTAGT. Germline trimming cut 6 bases from V and 2 bases from J; bases unmatched to any gene: 1. This CDR3 is built from 14 residues. CDR3 bases: TGTGCCAGCAGAGGGACAGGGGGCAACTATGGCTACACCTTC. This codes for CASRGTGGNYGYTF.

The chain has TRBV27 and TRBJ1-2; 11 nucleotides align to TRBD1. Per the germline V gene, CDR1 is MNHEY and CDR2 is SMNVEV (reference sequence). The V gene end was trimmed by 2 bases and the J gene end by 1 base; junction bases not matched to a gene: 6. This CDR3 spans 17 amino acids. The chain's CDR3 is CASSLGTGGAFNYGYTF. The DNA of the CDR3 is TGTGCCAGCAGTTTAGGGACAGGGGGAGCCTTTAACTATGGCTACACCTTC.

The chain carries TRBV5-1 and TRBJ2-1; 7 bases align to TRBD2. The CDR3 has 14 amino acids. Unmatched junction bases numbered 6, after V lost 1 base and J lost 8 bases. The germline V gene encodes CDR1 SGHRS and CDR2 YFSETQ. The CDR3 protein is CASSLTGAGDEQFF. The CDR3 region has the DNA TGCGCCAGCAGCTTGACCGGGGCGGGGGATGAGCAGTTCTTC.

The chain combines TRBV6-5 with TRBJ2-5; D is possibly TRBD1 (5 bases). The germline V gene encodes CDR1 MNHEY and CDR2 SVGAGI. The CDR3 runs 14 residues. V lost 6 bases, J lost 1 base, and 12 bases lay in between. CDR3 sequence (DNA): TGTGCCAGCAGGACAGTACTACTCCAAGAGACCCAGTACTTC. It yields the protein CASRTVLLQETQYF.

The J gene is TRBJ1-3, the V gene TRBV5-1; D gene ambiguous. V shed 9 bases and J shed 0 bases, with 10 bases lying between them. CDR3 length: 13 amino acids. Germline assignment: CDR1 SGHRS and CDR2 YFSETQ. For the CDR3, the DNA is TGCGCCACCGGGGAGGGCTCTGGAAACACCATATATTTT. Encoded protein: CATGEGSGNTIYF.

The chain links TRBV5-1 to TRBJ2-3; 8 nucleotides align to TRBD1. The CDR3 covers 16 residues. Losses at the gene ends were 4 bases for V and 0 bases for J; bases not matched to a gene: 7. Germline V gives CDR1 SGHRS, CDR2 YFSETQ. DNA for the CDR3: TGCGCCAGCAGCCTAGACAGGGGCGCAAGCACAGATACGCAGTATTTT. Amino acids: CASSLDRGASTDTQYF.

This chain connects TRBV6-1 to TRBJ2-6; the D is unclear. Germline V CDR1 and CDR2: MNHNS, SASEGT. There are 14 residues in the CDR3. V dropped 6 bases and J dropped 4 bases, with 10 bases sitting between them. The CDR3 bases are TGTGCCAGCAGGAGATCGTCCGGGGCCAACGTCCTGACTTTC. Amino acid sequence: CASRRSSGANVLTF.

This chain joins TRBV5-1 and TRBJ2-7; D possibly corresponds to TRBD1 (5 bases). Between the trimmed V and J ends, which lost 4 bases and 2 bases, there was a span of 10 bases. Germline V CDR1 and CDR2: SGHRS, YFSETQ. The CDR3 length is 13 residues. The CDR3 reads CASSPGRTYEQYF. CDR3 nucleotide sequence: TGCGCCAGCAGCCCAGGGCGCACCTACGAGCAGTACTTC.

The chain links TRBV6-5 to TRBJ2-7; 10 positions match TRBD1. The CDR3 is made up of 15 amino acids. CDR1 MNHEY and CDR2 SVGAGI come from the germline V gene. V lost 5 bases to trimming and J lost 2 bases; unmatched junction nucleotides: 6. CDR3 coding DNA: TGTGCCAGCAGTGCCGGGACAGGGGCCCCCTACGAGCAGTACTTC. Encoded protein: CASSAGTGAPYEQYF.

The V and J genes are TRBV30 and TRBJ2-7, with no clear D. The CDR3 contains 16 residues. Trimming pared 2 bases from V and 0 bases from J, leaving 17 bases between. The germline CDR1 and CDR2 sequences are GTSNPN and SVGIG (reference sequence). CDR3 DNA: TGTGCCTGGAGTCCCAGATGGCGGAGAGACTCCTACGAGCAGTACTTC. Residues: CAWSPRWRRDSYEQYF.